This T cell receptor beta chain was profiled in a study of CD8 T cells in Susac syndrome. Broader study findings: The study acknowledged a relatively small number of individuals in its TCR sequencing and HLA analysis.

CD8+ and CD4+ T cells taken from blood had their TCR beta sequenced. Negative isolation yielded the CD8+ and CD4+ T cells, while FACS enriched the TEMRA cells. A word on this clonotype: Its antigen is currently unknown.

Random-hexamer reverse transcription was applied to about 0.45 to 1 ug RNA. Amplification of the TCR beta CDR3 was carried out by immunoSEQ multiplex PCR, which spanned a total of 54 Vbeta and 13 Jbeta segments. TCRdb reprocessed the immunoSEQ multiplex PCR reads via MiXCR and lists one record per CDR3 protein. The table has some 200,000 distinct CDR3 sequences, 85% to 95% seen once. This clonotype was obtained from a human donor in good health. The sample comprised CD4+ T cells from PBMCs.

CDR3 loop: CASSLPGYGYTF. Here the CDR3 DNA reads TGTGCCAGCAGTTTACCCGGTTATGGCTACACCTTC. The rearrangement uses TRBV28 and TRBJ1-2; D is unresolved. With 2 bases removed from V and 5 bases from J, the gap between germline ends came to 6 bases. CDR3 size: 12 residues. Germline V gives CDR1 MDHEN, CDR2 SYDVKM.